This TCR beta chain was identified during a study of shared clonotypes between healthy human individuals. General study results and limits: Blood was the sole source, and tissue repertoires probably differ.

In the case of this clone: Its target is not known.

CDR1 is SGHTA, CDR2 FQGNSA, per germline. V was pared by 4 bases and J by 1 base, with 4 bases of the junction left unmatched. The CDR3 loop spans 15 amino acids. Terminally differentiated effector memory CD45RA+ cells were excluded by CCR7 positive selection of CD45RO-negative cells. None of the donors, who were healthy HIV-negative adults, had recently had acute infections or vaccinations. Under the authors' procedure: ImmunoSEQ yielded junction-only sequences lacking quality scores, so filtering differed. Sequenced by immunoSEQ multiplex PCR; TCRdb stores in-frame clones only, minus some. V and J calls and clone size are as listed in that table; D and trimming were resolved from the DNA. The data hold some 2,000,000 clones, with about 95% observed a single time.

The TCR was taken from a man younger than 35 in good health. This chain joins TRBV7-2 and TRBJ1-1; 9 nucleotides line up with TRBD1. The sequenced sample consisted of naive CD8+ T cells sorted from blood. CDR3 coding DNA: TGTGCCAGCAGCTGGGACAGGGTGGGGAACACTGAAGCTTTCTTT. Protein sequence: CASSWDRVGNTEAFF.